Listed below are T cell receptor beta chains from one sample, sequenced in a study of regulatory T cells in long-lasting Graves disease. TCRdb reprocessed the multiplex PCR reads with MiXCR, giving one entry per CDR3 protein. The profile shows a few hundred thousand distinct CDR3 sequences, around a quarter of them singletons. The sequencing used peripheral blood mononuclear cells (PBMCs), collected when the disease was refractory, from a patient treated with antithyroid drugs. These receptors were taken from a female donor with Graves disease. CDR3s include the opening cysteine and the closing phenylalanine or tryptophan. Fields, in order: clone size, V gene, CDR3 protein. Clone size is shown for a subset of rows, as once, few, many or a class of expanded clone.

.,TRBV5-1,CASSTGTGNGYTF
.,TRBV27,CASSLGPEPSEHYEQYF
.,TRBV6-1,CASSEYASGIRRTGELFF
many,TRBV20-1,CSALSRSGAPETQYF
.,TRBV28,CASSSTGTGKGELFF
.,TRBV18,CATNPAQGVFNTEAFF
few,TRBV14,CASSPGLGEQYF
.,TRBV3-1,CASSQGDDYGYTF
.,TRBV7-2,CASSLEAGGPDYEQYF
.,TRBV6-1,CASRPWGSGNTDTQYF
.,TRBV20-1,CSATPPEIQETQYF
many,TRBV29-1,CSGTGGSMNTEAFF
.,TRBV2,CASKTSGASTDTQYF
.,TRBV6-1,CASSATGLAGSAGELFF
many,TRBV9,CASSGAGGDGYTF
.,TRBV12-3/TRBV12-4,CASSSSRALLVDTIYF
.,TRBV7-2,CASSLGPPGAPGNTIYF
.,TRBV4-3,CASSQYTGTGSYGYTF
.,TRBV12-3/TRBV12-4,CASSFLRTGVNEQFF
.,TRBV2,CATQTPSTGTDGQYF
.,TRBV2,CASSDPPGLGYTF
.,TRBV10-3,CAISGRGANTEAFF
.,TRBV2,CASSESGIHNSPLHF
.,TRBV14,CASRRTGAGANVLTF
.,TRBV6-1,CASSPPGTPNQYF
.,TRBV29-1,CSVAWGLAIHEQYF
many,TRBV12-3/TRBV12-4,CASSPNAITYEQYF
few,TRBV7-9,CASNFPVSGTEAFF
.,TRBV25-1,CASSGGQNQPQHF
.,TRBV7-2,CASSSVTGVRGDTIYF
.,TRBV2,CASGRLPPGTSGSLGKNIQYF
few,TRBV6-5,CASSSSGTGLPGEQYF
.,TRBV7-2,CASSLDLGQYF
.,TRBV5-4,CAGDNQGARGYTF
few,TRBV6-2/TRBV6-3,CASSEIKGTEAFF
many,TRBV6-1,CASSSGDEAFF
many,TRBV6-1,CASREQNEAFF
.,TRBV6-1,CASSYSPPGVYGYTF
.,TRBV2,CASSGWGPQHF
few,TRBV18,CASSPQYEQYF
many,TRBV5-1,CASSLADPARSPLHF
few,TRBV29-1,CSVVEGAQYF
few,TRBV30,CAWNQGSIYGYTF
few,TRBV28,CASSFSRGVQYF
many,TRBV7-2,CASSLGLTGSANYGYTF
.,TRBV5-1,CASSLAASGGVIAKNIQYF
.,TRBV20-1,CSAREAGRSGANVLTF
many,TRBV12-3/TRBV12-4,CASSQTGFGEKLFF
.,TRBV5-1,CASSLGLMAGELFF
.,TRBV27,CASSPIAGAGELFF